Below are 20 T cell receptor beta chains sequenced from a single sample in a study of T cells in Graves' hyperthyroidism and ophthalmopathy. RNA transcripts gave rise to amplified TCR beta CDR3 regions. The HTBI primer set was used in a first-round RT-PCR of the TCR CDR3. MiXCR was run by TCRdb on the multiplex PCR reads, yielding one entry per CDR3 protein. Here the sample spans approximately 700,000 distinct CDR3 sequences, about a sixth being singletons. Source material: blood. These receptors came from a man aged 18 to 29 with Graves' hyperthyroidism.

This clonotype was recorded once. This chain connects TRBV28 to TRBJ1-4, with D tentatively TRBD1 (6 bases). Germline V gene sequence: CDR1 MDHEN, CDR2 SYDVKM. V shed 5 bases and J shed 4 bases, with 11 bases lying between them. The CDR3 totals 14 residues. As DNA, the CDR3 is TGTGCCAGCAGTGGACAGTCCCTTAATGAAAAACTGTTTTTT. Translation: CASSGQSLNEKLFF.

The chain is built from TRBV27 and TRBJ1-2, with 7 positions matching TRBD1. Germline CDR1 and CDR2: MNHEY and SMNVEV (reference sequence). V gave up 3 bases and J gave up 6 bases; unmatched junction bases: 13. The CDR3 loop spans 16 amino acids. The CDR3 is CASSFRWAGGEDGYTF. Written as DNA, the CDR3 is TGTGCCAGCAGTTTTCGATGGGCAGGGGGTGAAGATGGCTACACCTTC.

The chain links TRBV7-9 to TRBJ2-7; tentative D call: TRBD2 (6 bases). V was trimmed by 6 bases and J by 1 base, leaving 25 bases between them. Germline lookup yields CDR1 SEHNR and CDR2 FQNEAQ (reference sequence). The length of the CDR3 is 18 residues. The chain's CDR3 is CASSGLGQEGGASYEQYF. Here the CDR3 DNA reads TGTGCCAGCAGTGGATTAGGGCAGGAAGGAGGGGCGTCCTACGAGCAGTACTTC.

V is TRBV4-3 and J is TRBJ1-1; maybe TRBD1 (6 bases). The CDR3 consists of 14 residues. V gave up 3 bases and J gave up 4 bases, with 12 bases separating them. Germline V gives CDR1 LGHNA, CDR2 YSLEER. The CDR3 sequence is CASSQGRGSTEAFF. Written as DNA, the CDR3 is TGCGCCAGCAGCCAGGGCAGGGGAAGCACTGAAGCTTTCTTT.

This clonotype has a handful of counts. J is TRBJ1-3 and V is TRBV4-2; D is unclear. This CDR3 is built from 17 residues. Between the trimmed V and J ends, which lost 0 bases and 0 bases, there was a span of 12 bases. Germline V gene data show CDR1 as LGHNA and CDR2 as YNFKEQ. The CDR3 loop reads CASSQDPVLLSGNTIYF. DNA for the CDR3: TGTGCCAGCAGCCAAGATCCGGTCCTCCTCTCTGGAAACACCATATATTTT.

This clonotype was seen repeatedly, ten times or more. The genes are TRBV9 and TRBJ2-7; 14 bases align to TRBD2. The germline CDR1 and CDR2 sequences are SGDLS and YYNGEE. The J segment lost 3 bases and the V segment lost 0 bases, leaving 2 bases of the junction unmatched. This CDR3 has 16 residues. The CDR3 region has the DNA TGTGCCAGCAGCGTAGGGGGACTAGCGGGAGTCTACGAGCAGTACTTC. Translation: CASSVGGLAGVYEQYF.

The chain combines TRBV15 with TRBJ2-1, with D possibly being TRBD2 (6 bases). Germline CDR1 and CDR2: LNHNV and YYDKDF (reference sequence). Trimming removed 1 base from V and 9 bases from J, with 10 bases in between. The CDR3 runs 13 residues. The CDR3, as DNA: TGTGCCACCAGCAGAGTCTCTAGCGTTGAGCAGTTCTTC. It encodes CATSRVSSVEQFF.

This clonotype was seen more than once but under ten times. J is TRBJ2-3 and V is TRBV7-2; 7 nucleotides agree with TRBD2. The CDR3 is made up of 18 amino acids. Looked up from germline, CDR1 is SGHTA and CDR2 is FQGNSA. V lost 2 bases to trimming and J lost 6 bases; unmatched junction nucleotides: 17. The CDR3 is CASSLSPVTRREPDTQYF. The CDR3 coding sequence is TGTGCCAGCAGCTTATCCCCCGTGACTCGGCGGGAGCCTGATACGCAGTATTTT.

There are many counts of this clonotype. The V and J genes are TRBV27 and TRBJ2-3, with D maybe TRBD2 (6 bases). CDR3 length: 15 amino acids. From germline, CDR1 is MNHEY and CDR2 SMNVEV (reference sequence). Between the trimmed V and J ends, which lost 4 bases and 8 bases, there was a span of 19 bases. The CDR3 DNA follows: TGTGCCAGCAGTTACGGGGGACTGGGGTCACCTACGCAGTATTTT. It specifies CASSYGGLGSPTQYF.

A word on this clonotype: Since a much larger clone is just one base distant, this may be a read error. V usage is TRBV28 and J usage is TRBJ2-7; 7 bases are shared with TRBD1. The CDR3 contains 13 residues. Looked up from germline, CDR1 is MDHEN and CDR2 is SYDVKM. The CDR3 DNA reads TGTGCCAGCAGTTGGGACAGTTTCCGCGAGCAGTGCTTC. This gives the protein CASSWDSFREQCF.

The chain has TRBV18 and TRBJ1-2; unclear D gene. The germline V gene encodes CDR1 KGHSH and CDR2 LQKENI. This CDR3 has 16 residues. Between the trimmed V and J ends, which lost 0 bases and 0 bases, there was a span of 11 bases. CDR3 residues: CASSPPRPVANYGYTF. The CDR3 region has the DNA TGTGCCAGCTCACCACCGAGGCCAGTAGCTAACTATGGCTACACCTTC.

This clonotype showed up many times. This chain's CDR3 is CAVTRTGTGVPQPQHF. The CDR3 DNA sequence: TGTGCCGTAACCCGGACCGGGACAGGTGTACCTCAGCCCCAGCATTTT. V and J are TRBV6-2 or TRBV6-3 and TRBJ1-5; 8 nucleotides match TRBD1. This CDR3 is 16 amino acids long. With 11 bases clipped from V and 6 bases from J, the junction kept 18 bases outside the gene matches. CDR1 is MNHEY, CDR2 SVGEGT, per germline.

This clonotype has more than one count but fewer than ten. CDR3 DNA sequence: TGTGCCAGCAGTTACTCAGCGCAGATGGGAGAGACCCAGTACTTC. This translates into CASSYSAQMGETQYF. The chain combines TRBV6-5 with TRBJ2-5; D ambiguous. The CDR3 extends over 15 amino acids. Per the germline V gene, CDR1 is MNHEY and CDR2 is SVGAGI. Trimming cost V 0 bases and J 4 bases, with 12 bases left between them.

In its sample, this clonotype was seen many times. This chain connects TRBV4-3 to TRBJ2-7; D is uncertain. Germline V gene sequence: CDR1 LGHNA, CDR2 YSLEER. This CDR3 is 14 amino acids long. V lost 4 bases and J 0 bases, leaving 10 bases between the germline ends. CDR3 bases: TGCGCCAGCAGCCTGCAGTTGAGCTCCTACGAGCAGTACTTC. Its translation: CASSLQLSSYEQYF.

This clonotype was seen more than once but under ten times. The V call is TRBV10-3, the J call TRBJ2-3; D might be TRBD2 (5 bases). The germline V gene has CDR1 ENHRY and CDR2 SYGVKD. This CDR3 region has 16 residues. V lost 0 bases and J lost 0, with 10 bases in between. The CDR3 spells CAISESGEFSTDTQYF. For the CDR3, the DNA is TGTGCCATCAGTGAGTCCGGGGAATTCAGCACAGATACGCAGTATTTT.

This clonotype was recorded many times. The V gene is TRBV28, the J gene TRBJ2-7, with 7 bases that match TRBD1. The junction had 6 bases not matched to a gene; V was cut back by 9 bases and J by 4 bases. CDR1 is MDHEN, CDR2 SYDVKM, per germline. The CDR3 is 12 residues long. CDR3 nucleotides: TGTGCCAGTAACATACAGGGGTACGAGCAGTACTTC. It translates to CASNIQGYEQYF.

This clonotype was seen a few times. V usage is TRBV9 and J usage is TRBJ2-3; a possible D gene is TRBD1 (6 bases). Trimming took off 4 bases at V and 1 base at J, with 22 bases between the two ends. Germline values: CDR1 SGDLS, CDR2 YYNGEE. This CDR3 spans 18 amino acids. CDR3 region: CASSQFPQTGSRTDTQYF. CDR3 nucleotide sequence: TGTGCCAGCAGCCAATTTCCCCAGACAGGCTCTCGCACAGATACGCAGTATTTT.

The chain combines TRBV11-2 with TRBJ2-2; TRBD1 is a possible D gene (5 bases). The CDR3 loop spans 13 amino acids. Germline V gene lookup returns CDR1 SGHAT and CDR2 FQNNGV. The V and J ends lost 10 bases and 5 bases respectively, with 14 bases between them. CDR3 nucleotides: TGTGCCACCCAACACCCAGGGACCGGGGAGCTGTTTTTT. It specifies CATQHPGTGELFF.

The CDR3 DNA reads TGTGCCATCAGACAGGGACATGCAGATGGCTACACCTTC. The encoded protein is CAIRQGHADGYTF. The chain has TRBV10-3 and TRBJ1-2, with a possible D match to TRBD1 (6 bases). The germline V gene encodes CDR1 ENHRY and CDR2 SYGVKD. V lost 6 bases and J lost 6, with 14 bases in between. This CDR3 contains 13 residues.

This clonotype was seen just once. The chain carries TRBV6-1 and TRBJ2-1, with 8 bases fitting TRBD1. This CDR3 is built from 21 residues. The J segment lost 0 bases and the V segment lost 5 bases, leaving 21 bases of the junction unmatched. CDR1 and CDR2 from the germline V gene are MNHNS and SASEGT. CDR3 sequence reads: CASSTLPRTGRALSSYNEQFF. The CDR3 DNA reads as TGTGCCAGCAGTACCCTTCCTCGGACAGGGCGGGCGCTTAGCTCCTACAATGAGCAGTTCTTC.